Each of the 10 T cell receptor beta chains below was sequenced from the same sample in a study of shared clonotypes between healthy human individuals. Some clones are missing from TCRdb's copy, which holds only in-frame ones; the method was immunoSEQ multiplex PCR. The table includes approximately 2,000,000 clones, less than 95% detected once. Input material: naive CD4+ T cells from PBMCs. The subset here: CD45RA+ positively selected. Every receptor here comes from a man between 18 and 29 years old in good health. Some clones in this sample may be carry-over from other donors' samples.

The V gene is TRBV5-1, the J gene TRBJ1-3; 8 positions match TRBD1. Germline CDR1 SGHRS, CDR2 YFSETQ. V trimming: 4 bases; J trimming: 0 bases; junction bases outside the gene matches: 6. This CDR3 contains 16 residues. This CDR3 reads CASSPIDRGSGNTIYF. In DNA form, the CDR3 reads TGCGCCAGCAGCCCGATTGACAGGGGCTCTGGAAACACCATATATTTT.

This chain links TRBV28 with TRBJ2-7; possible D gene TRBD2, 5 bases. V lost 2 bases and J lost 4, with 18 bases in between. The CDR3 is 16 amino acids. Germline V CDR1 and CDR2: MDHEN, SYDVKM. The CDR3 DNA is TGTGCCAGCAGTTTAAAAGGAGGCACTCGAGGATACGAGCAGTACTTC. It yields the protein CASSLKGGTRGYEQYF.

The V call is TRBV5-1, the J call TRBJ1-2; maybe TRBD1 (5 bases). Trimming took 5 bases from V and 1 from J, leaving 9 bases between them. The CDR3 has 13 residues. CDR1 and CDR2 (germline): SGHRS, YFSETQ. The CDR3 loop is CASRGEGNYGYTF. The CDR3 coding sequence is TGCGCCAGCAGAGGGGAAGGTAACTATGGCTACACCTTC.

This clone was detected once. Other DNA sequences in this sample translate to the same CDR3. For the CDR3, the DNA is TGCAGCGTCGAGCGAGGAAACACTGAAGCTTTCTTT. Amino acid sequence: CSVERGNTEAFF. The chain has TRBV29-1 and TRBJ1-1; D ambiguous. Trimming removed 6 bases from V and 2 bases from J, with 10 bases in between. This CDR3 has 12 residues. Germline V CDR1 and CDR2: SQVTM, ANQGSEA. Supplemented by reference TRBV29-1 and TRBJ1-1, the full variable domain reads SAVISQKPSRDICQRGTSLTIQCQVDSQVTMMFWYRQQPGQSLTLIATANQGSEATYESGFVIDKFPISRPNLTFSTLTVSNMSPEDSSIYLCSVERGNTEAFFGQGTRLTVV.

The chain links TRBV6-6 to TRBJ1-1; D gene ambiguous. The CDR3 loop spans 13 amino acids. Trimming pared 7 bases from V and 3 bases from J, leaving 12 bases between. Looked up from germline, CDR1 is MNHNY and CDR2 is SVGAGI (reference sequence). The CDR3 region is CASTRKGDTEAFF. CDR3 bases: TGTGCCAGCACACGAAAGGGAGACACTGAAGCTTTCTTT.

Note on this clone: Sequence at one end of the junction differs from germline and may be a read error. DNA for the CDR3: TGCTCCACAGGGGCAGGGTTTTATCAGCCCCAGCATTTT. It translates to CSTGAGFYQPQHF. The chain couples TRBV27 to TRBJ1-5, with TRBD1 matching over 7 bases. The germline gives CDR1 MNHEY, CDR2 SMNVEV (reference sequence). The CDR3 consists of 13 residues.

The chain uses TRBV28 and TRBJ2-7; 11 bases match TRBD2. Germline CDR1 is MDHEN and CDR2 is SYDVKM. The J segment lost 4 bases and the V segment lost 6 bases, leaving 5 bases of the junction unmatched. CDR3 size: 14 residues. This chain's CDR3 is CASRLAGVTYEQYF. The CDR3 nucleotides read TGTGCCAGCAGACTAGCGGGAGTTACGTACGAGCAGTACTTC.

The V and J genes are TRBV28 and TRBJ1-5; D ambiguous. The ends were cut back, 9 bases at V and 5 bases at J, with 14 bases in the middle. Germline-derived CDR1 and CDR2 are MDHEN and SYDVKM. The CDR3 is 13 residues long. CDR3 residues: CASRWGVDQPQHF. In DNA form, the CDR3 reads TGTGCCAGTCGGTGGGGAGTAGATCAGCCCCAGCATTTT.

This chain uses TRBV18 with TRBJ2-7, with D hard to call. Germline CDR1 reads KGHSH; CDR2 reads LQKENI. The CDR3 has 17 amino acids. Trimming removed 3 bases from V and 4 bases from J, with 22 bases in between. CDR3 amino acids: CASSPQPPGGARYEQYF. The CDR3 nucleotides read TGTGCCAGCTCACCTCAGCCGCCGGGCGGTGCTAGGTACGAGCAGTACTTC.

With regard to this clone: Other DNA sequences within the sample encode an identical CDR3. The CDR3 sequence is CASSLAGEKLFF. CDR3 DNA sequence: TGCGCCAGCAGCTTGGCTGGGGAAAAACTGTTTTTT. V is TRBV5-1 and J is TRBJ1-4; D is uncertain. The CDR3 extends over 12 amino acids. Germline-derived CDR1 and CDR2 are SGHRS and YFSETQ. V was trimmed by 0 bases and J by 8 bases, leaving 5 bases between them. Using reference TRBV5-1 and TRBJ1-4 for the parts outside the CDR3, the full variable domain is KAGVTQTPRYLIKTRGQQVTLSCSPISGHRSVSWYQQTPGQGLQFLFEYFSETQRNKGNFPGRFSGRQFSNSRSEMNVSTLELGDSALYLCASSLAGEKLFFGSGTQLSVL.